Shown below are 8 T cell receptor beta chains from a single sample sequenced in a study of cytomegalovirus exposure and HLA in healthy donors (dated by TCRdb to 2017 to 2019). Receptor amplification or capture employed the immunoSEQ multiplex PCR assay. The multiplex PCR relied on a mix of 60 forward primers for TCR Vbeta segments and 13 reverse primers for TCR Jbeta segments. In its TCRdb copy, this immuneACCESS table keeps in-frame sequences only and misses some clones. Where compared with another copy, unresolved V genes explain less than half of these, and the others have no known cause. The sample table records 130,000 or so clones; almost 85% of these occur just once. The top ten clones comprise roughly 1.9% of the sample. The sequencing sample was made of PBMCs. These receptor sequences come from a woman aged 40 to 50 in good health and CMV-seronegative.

The CDR3 sequence is CASSRGLRNTEAFF. Written as DNA, the CDR3 is TGTGCCAGCAGTCGAGGACTCAGGAACACTGAAGCTTTCTTT. This sequence joins TRBV6-5 and TRBJ1-1; D is uncertain. The CDR3 sequence is 14 residues long. The V gene's germline CDR1 is MNHEY and CDR2 SVGAGI. V shed 5 bases and J shed 1 base, with 11 bases lying between them.

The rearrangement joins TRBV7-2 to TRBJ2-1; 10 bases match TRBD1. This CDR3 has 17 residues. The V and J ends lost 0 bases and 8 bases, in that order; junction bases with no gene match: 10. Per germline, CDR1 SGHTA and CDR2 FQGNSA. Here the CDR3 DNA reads TGTGCCAGCAGCTTAGCGATTGGGACAGGGGCGAGCGATGAGCAGTTCTTC. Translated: CASSLAIGTGASDEQFF.

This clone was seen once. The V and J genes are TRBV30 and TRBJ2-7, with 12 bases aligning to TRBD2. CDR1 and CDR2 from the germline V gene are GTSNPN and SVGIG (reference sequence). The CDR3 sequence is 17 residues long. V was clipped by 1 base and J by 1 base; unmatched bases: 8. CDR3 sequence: CAWSAGTSGFRSYEQYF. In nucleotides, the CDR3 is TGTGCCTGGAGTGCCGGGACTAGCGGGTTTCGATCCTACGAGCAGTACTTC.

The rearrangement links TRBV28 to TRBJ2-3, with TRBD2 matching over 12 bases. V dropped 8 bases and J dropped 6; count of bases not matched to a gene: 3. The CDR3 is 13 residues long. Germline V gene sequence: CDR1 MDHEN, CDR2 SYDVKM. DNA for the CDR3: TGTGCCAGCCGACTAGCGGGAGTCGATACGCAGTATTTT. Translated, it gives CASRLAGVDTQYF.

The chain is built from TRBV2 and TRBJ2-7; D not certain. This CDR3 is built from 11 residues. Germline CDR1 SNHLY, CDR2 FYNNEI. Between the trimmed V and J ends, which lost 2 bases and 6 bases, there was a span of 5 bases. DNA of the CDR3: TGTGCCAGCAGTGAAACTGGCGAGCAGTACTTC. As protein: CASSETGEQYF.

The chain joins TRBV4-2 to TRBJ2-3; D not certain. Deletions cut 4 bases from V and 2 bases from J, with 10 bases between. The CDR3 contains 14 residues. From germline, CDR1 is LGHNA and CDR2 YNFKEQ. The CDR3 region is CASSPRADTDTQYF. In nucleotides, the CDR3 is TGTGCCAGCAGCCCCCGCGCCGACACAGATACGCAGTATTTT.

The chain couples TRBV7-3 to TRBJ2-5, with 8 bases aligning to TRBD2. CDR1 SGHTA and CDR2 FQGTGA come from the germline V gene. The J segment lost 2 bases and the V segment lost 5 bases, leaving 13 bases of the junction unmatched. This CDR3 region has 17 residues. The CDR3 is CASSPAGTRGLQETQYF. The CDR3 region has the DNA TGTGCCAGCAGCCCCGCCGGGACTAGGGGATTACAAGAGACCCAGTACTTC.

The CDR3 DNA sequence: TGCGCCAGCAGCCTGATAGGGGAAGACCCGAACACTGAAGCTTTCTTT. It translates to CASSLIGEDPNTEAFF. The chain combines TRBV4-3 with TRBJ1-1, with D possibly TRBD1 on 5 matching bases. With 4 bases removed from V and 1 base from J, the gap between germline ends came to 16 bases. CDR3 length: 16 amino acids. CDR1 and CDR2 (germline): LGHNA, YSLEER.